This T cell receptor beta chain emerged from a study of beta chain features in type 1 diabetes. Overall study results and limits: Over-representation of high TCR-expressing cells was a possible consequence of cDNA sequencing. A closer apparent resemblance between naive, central memory and Treg TCRB repertoires was seen in patients than in healthy donors.

Reverse transcribing all isolated RNA meant expressed TCRB transcripts were sequenced. Produced via immunoSEQ multiplex PCR; TCRdb's table is partial and in-frame only. Of about half a million clones in the sample, approximately 10% were seen once. Between the trimmed V and J ends, which lost 1 base and 7 bases, there was a span of 9 bases. Germline V lookup: CDR1 SGHDN, CDR2 FVKESK. This CDR3 is built from 13 residues. This clone appeared a few times. Its target is unknown. This receptor was identified in a woman between 18 and 29 years old in good health. Source material: naive CD4+ T cells from blood. This chain links TRBV14 with TRBJ2-3; no definite D call. The CDR3 is CASSQGSGNTQYF. CDR3 in DNA: TGTGCCAGCAGCCAAGGTTCCGGAAATACGCAGTATTTT.